The 32 T cell receptor beta chains below come from one sample, sequenced in a study of shared clonotypes between healthy human individuals. Sequencing was performed with immunoSEQ multiplex PCR; in TCRdb, only in-frame clones are kept and a portion is missing. The repertoire holds about a million clones, with 70% to 80% as singletons. The sequencing input was memory CD4+ T cells from PBMCs. The subset: CD45RA-negative fraction. These receptors all stem from a man in his late teens or twenties in good health. Some clones in this sample may be carry-over from other donors' samples.

In this sample, this clone turned up a few times. The gene calls are TRBV7-3 and TRBJ1-2; D unresolved. CDR1 SGHTA and CDR2 FQGTGA come from the germline V gene. V was pared by 0 bases and J by 11 bases, with 10 bases between. This CDR3 comprises 12 residues. The CDR3 reads CASSLTVARYTF. The CDR3, as DNA: TGTGCCAGCAGCTTAACCGTCGCACGATACACCTTC.

The gene calls are TRBV5-1 and TRBJ2-4, with 8 bases aligning to TRBD1. The CDR3 has 17 residues. Germline V gene sequence: CDR1 SGHRS, CDR2 YFSETQ. The junction had 11 bases not matched to a gene; V was cut back by 5 bases and J by 1 base. The CDR3 loop reads CASSSAGGDAAKNIQYF. In DNA, the CDR3 is TGCGCCAGCAGTTCCGCAGGGGGCGATGCGGCCAAAAACATTCAGTACTTC. The full variable domain, in which reference TRBV5-1 and TRBJ2-4 provide the parts outside the CDR3, is KAGVTQTPRYLIKTRGQQVTLSCSPISGHRSVSWYQQTPGQGLQFLFEYFSETQRNKGNFPGRFSGRQFSNSRSEMNVSTLELGDSALYLCASSSAGGDAAKNIQYFGAGTRLSVL.

This chain links TRBV5-1 with TRBJ2-3; 9 bases map to TRBD1. Germline CDR1 is SGHRS and CDR2 is YFSETQ. This CDR3 comprises 15 residues. V lost 0 bases, J lost 4 bases, and 3 bases stayed unmatched. This chain's CDR3 is CASSLAGQGADTQYF. The DNA of the CDR3 is TGCGCCAGCAGCTTGGCGGGACAGGGCGCAGATACGCAGTATTTT.

This clone has a single count. This sequence joins TRBV5-1 and TRBJ2-2, with TRBD2 matching over 8 bases. Per the germline V gene, CDR1 is SGHRS and CDR2 is YFSETQ. The V and J ends lost 4 bases and 7 bases, in that order; junction bases with no gene match: 9. The CDR3 is 15 amino acids. CDR3 in amino acids: CASSAGTRRGGELFF. CDR3 nucleotides: TGCGCCAGCAGCGCCGGGACTAGACGTGGCGGGGAGCTGTTTTTT.

The chain links TRBV10-3 to TRBJ1-4; maybe TRBD1 (6 bases). Between the trimmed V and J ends, which lost 4 bases and 8 bases, there was a span of 14 bases. Germline CDR1 is ENHRY and CDR2 is SYGVKD. The CDR3 has 14 amino acids. CDR3 amino acids: CAISVGQSSEKLFF. The CDR3 DNA reads TGTGCCATCAGTGTGGGACAATCCTCCGAAAAACTGTTTTTT.

The chain employs TRBV5-3 and TRBJ2-2; D tentatively fits TRBD1 or TRBD2 (5 bases each). TRBV5-3 is an ORF, and what it does is uncertain. Trimming stripped 3 bases from V and 1 base from J, with 22 bases between. The CDR3 consists of 19 residues. The DNA of the CDR3 is TGTGCCAGAAGCTCACCTAAGTCCCCGGGACCGGTGAACACCGGGGAGCTGTTTTTT. Amino acid sequence: CARSSPKSPGPVNTGELFF.

The gene calls are TRBV6-1 and TRBJ2-7; TRBD1 is a possible D gene (6 bases). In germline, CDR1 is MNHNS, CDR2 SASEGT. V lost 8 bases to trimming and J lost 0 bases, with 11 bases between them. CDR3 length equals 13 residues. The CDR3 region is CASLRGPSYEQYF. The CDR3 nucleotides are TGTGCCAGCCTCAGGGGCCCCTCCTACGAGCAGTACTTC.

The chain recombines TRBV7-2 with TRBJ2-7; 7 nucleotides align to TRBD1. Germline V lookup: CDR1 SGHTA, CDR2 FQGNSA. After removal of 4 bases from V and 2 bases from J, the junction contained 8 bases not matched to a gene. The CDR3 spans 15 residues. The CDR3 region is CASSSQPGQTYEQYF. The CDR3 DNA follows: TGTGCCAGCAGCTCTCAGCCGGGACAGACCTACGAGCAGTACTTC.

V usage is TRBV19 and J usage is TRBJ1-1; D perhaps matches TRBD1 (6 bases). V lost 8 bases and J 1 base, leaving 8 bases between the germline ends. Germline CDR1 and CDR2: LNHDA and SQIVND (reference sequence). The CDR3 sequence is 12 residues long. The CDR3, as DNA: TGTGCCAGTCGGGGACAGAACACTGAAGCTTTCTTT. Its protein product is CASRGQNTEAFF.

This sequence joins TRBV5-4 and TRBJ2-7; D may match TRBD1 or TRBD2 (6 bases each). The germline gives CDR1 SGHNT, CDR2 YYREEE (reference sequence). Trimming took 0 bases from V and 0 from J, leaving 13 bases between them. This CDR3 comprises 16 residues. The CDR3 bases are TGTGCCAGCAGCTTGGGGGGGGCTCGTTCCTCCTACGAGCAGTACTTC. It is translated as CASSLGGARSSYEQYF.

The rearrangement joins TRBV2 to TRBJ2-1, with a possible D match to TRBD2 (6 bases). Germline V gene data show CDR1 as SNHLY and CDR2 as FYNNEI. Trimming shortened V by 2 bases and J by 6 bases, and 17 bases separated the two germline ends. This CDR3 comprises 16 residues. CDR3 residues: CASSERFGVGGNEQFF. CDR3 DNA sequence: TGTGCCAGCAGTGAAAGGTTTGGGGTGGGAGGCAATGAGCAGTTCTTC.

This rearrangement joins TRBV5-1 to TRBJ1-2; perhaps TRBD1 as D (5 bases). Looked up from germline, CDR1 is SGHRS and CDR2 is YFSETQ. V shed 4 bases and J shed 4 bases, with 20 bases lying between them. This CDR3 is 16 amino acids long. DNA for the CDR3: TGCGCCAGCAGCCAATTTACCGGGACGCTCAGCTATGGCTACACCTTC. This sequence encodes CASSQFTGTLSYGYTF.

J is TRBJ2-3 and V is TRBV27, with 9 nucleotides matching TRBD2. The CDR3 runs to 17 residues. Per the germline V gene, CDR1 is MNHEY and CDR2 is SMNVEV (reference sequence). V dropped 4 bases and J dropped 1; count of bases not matched to a gene: 9. CDR3 loop: CASSSYSGRKGTDTQYF. The CDR3 DNA reads as TGTGCCAGCAGTTCTTACAGCGGGAGGAAGGGCACAGATACGCAGTATTTT.

The J gene is TRBJ2-2, the V gene TRBV11-2; D may be TRBD2 (5 bases). The V gene lost 2 bases and the J gene lost 6 bases, with 16 bases spanning the gap. This CDR3 spans 16 amino acids. The germline V gene encodes CDR1 SGHAT and CDR2 FQNNGV. The CDR3 DNA is TGTGCCAGCAGCTTACAGGCCACCCGGGGTGCCGGGGAGCTGTTTTTT. Translating gives CASSLQATRGAGELFF.

In DNA, the CDR3 is TGTGCCAGCAGTCCCATACCGACTAGCCCCCAGTACTTC. Translating gives CASSPIPTSPQYF. This sequence joins TRBV28 and TRBJ2-7; TRBD2 matches 7 bases. After removal of 5 bases from V and 10 bases from J, the junction contained 11 bases not matched to a gene. This CDR3 has 13 amino acids. Germline lookup yields CDR1 MDHEN and CDR2 SYDVKM.

The V call is TRBV28, the J call TRBJ2-3; D is uncertain. Looked up from germline, CDR1 is MDHEN and CDR2 is SYDVKM. CDR3 length equals 17 residues. The ends were cut back, 5 bases at V and 1 base at J, with 19 bases in the middle. The CDR3 region has the DNA TGTGCCAGCAGTAAAAATATGGTTGGCACGGGCACAGATACGCAGTATTTT. Protein sequence: CASSKNMVGTGTDTQYF.

The chain couples TRBV5-6 to TRBJ2-3; the match to TRBD2 covers 9 bases. This CDR3 is 14 amino acids long. V lost 3 bases, J lost 5 bases, and 4 bases stayed unmatched. Germline V gives CDR1 SGHDT, CDR2 YYEEEE. The CDR3 sequence is CASSSATSGDTQYF. The CDR3 DNA reads as TGTGCCAGCAGCTCCGCGACTAGCGGAGATACGCAGTATTTT.

The gene calls are TRBV5-6 and TRBJ2-7; 7 bases match TRBD2. The CDR3 spans 16 residues. CDR1 is SGHDT, CDR2 YYEEEE, per germline. V shed 4 bases, J shed 5 bases, and the junction held 15 bases outside the gene matches. This CDR3 is CASSGPEGRGYDEQYF. The DNA for the CDR3 is TGTGCCAGCAGCGGCCCGGAAGGGCGGGGGTACGACGAGCAGTACTTC.

The rearrangement joins TRBV11-3 to TRBJ2-1, with D possibly being TRBD2 (5 bases). This CDR3 has 16 amino acids. Trimming left V 4 bases short and J 0 bases short, with 13 bases between. The V gene's germline CDR1 is SGHNT and CDR2 YENEEA. CDR3 nucleotide sequence: TGTGCCAGCAGCTCGCTCCCTGGGAGCTCCTACAATGAGCAGTTCTTC. Translating it yields CASSSLPGSSYNEQFF.

Comment on this clone: Since a much larger clone is just one base distant, this may be a read error. The CDR3 sequence: CAWSGGRCEQYF. CDR3 nucleotide sequence: TGTGCCTGGAGTGGGGGGCGTTGCGAGCAGTACTTC. The J gene is TRBJ2-7, the V gene TRBV30; a weak D match, TRBD1 (6 bases). V lost 1 base and J lost 6, with 10 bases in between. The germline CDR1 and CDR2 sequences are GTSNPN and SVGIG (reference sequence). The CDR3 runs 12 residues.

This chain uses TRBV21-1 with TRBJ2-7. TRBV21-1 corresponds to a pseudogene. The CDR3 covers 16 residues. The CDR3 loop reads CASSNGEGLRRYEQYF. The CDR3 DNA follows: TGTGCCAGCAGCAATGGAGAGGGGTTGCGGCGCTACGAGCAGTACTTC.

The rearrangement links TRBV7-9 to TRBJ1-1; possibly TRBD1 for D (6 bases). Trimming pared 5 bases from V and 4 bases from J, leaving 8 bases between. Germline CDR1 SEHNR, CDR2 FQNEAQ (reference sequence). CDR3 length: 12 residues. In DNA, the CDR3 is TGTGCCAGCAGCAAAGGGGGCACTGAAGCTTTCTTT. Translation gives CASSKGGTEAFF.

This rearrangement joins TRBV6-5 to TRBJ1-5; TRBD1 agrees at 7 bases. Per germline, CDR1 MNHEY and CDR2 SVGAGI. This CDR3 is 14 amino acids long. V shed 6 bases and J 4 bases; nucleotides not matched to a gene: 6. The CDR3 region is CASRLKTGNQPQHF. In DNA form, the CDR3 reads TGTGCCAGCAGACTTAAGACAGGGAATCAGCCCCAGCATTTT.

The genes are TRBV6-1 and TRBJ2-7, with 8 bases identical to TRBD1. V trimming: 6 bases; J trimming: 2 bases; junction bases outside the gene matches: 6. Germline V gene data show CDR1 as MNHNS and CDR2 as SASEGT. The CDR3 contains 14 residues. DNA of the CDR3: TGTGCCAGCAGCTTCGGGACAGGAGCCTACGAGCAGTACTTC. Translated: CASSFGTGAYEQYF.

Note on this clone: Other DNA sequences in this sample translate to the same CDR3. The genes are TRBV29-1 and TRBJ2-3; possibly TRBD2 for D (6 bases). CDR1 and CDR2 (germline): SQVTM, ANQGSEA. The CDR3 loop spans 12 amino acids. V was pared by 4 bases and J by 1 base, with 6 bases between. The CDR3 loop reads CSVASGTDTQYF. In DNA, the CDR3 is TGCAGCGTTGCTAGCGGCACAGATACGCAGTATTTT.

The J gene is TRBJ1-5, the V gene TRBV7-2; the D gene is possibly TRBD1 (6 bases). Germline V gene lookup returns CDR1 SGHTA and CDR2 FQGNSA. Trimming took 2 bases from V and 6 from J, leaving 14 bases between them. The CDR3 runs 15 residues. DNA of the CDR3: TGTGCCAGCAGCTTAATGCCGGGGGCTGTTCAGCCCCAGCATTTT. As protein: CASSLMPGAVQPQHF.

The sample holds a few counts of this clone. Different DNA sequences within this sample yield the same CDR3. V gene TRBV5-1 combines with J gene TRBJ1-2; no firm D call. The CDR3 sequence is 14 residues long. Germline V gene lookup returns CDR1 SGHRS and CDR2 YFSETQ. V was trimmed by 4 bases and J by 1 base, leaving 11 bases between them. CDR3 coding DNA: TGCGCCAGCAGCCTAGCCGACGGTAACTATGGCTACACCTTC. The encoded protein is CASSLADGNYGYTF.

This sequence joins TRBV7-3 and TRBJ2-6; the D is unclear. From germline, CDR1 is SGHTA and CDR2 FQGTGA. The CDR3 consists of 15 residues. The ends were cut back, 4 bases at V and 0 bases at J, with 7 bases in the middle. DNA of the CDR3: TGTGCCAGCAGCTGGTTTCCCTCTGGGGCCAACGTCCTGACTTTC. Translation: CASSWFPSGANVLTF.

The chain links TRBV18 to TRBJ1-4; the match to TRBD1 covers 7 bases. The CDR3 length is 14 residues. V was pared by 1 base and J by 6 bases, with 2 bases of the junction left unmatched. Germline CDR1 and CDR2: KGHSH and LQKENI. The CDR3 coding sequence is TGTGCCAGCTCACCACAGGGGGCTGATGAAAAACTGTTTTTT. Translation: CASSPQGADEKLFF.

A note on this clone: Relative to the germline gene, one junction end is altered; a read error may explain this. This chain joins TRBV7-9 and TRBJ2-7; D might be TRBD1 (6 bases). The CDR3 length is 11 residues. Germline-derived CDR1 and CDR2 are SEHNR and FQNEAQ (reference sequence). CDR3 nucleotides: TGTGCCAGCAGCCGATTTTTGGACAGCAACTTC. Protein product: CASSRFLDSNF.

The rearrangement uses TRBV11-3 and TRBJ2-1; 7 bases agree with TRBD2. The ends lost 1 base at V and 5 bases at J; junction bases unmatched: 2. The germline V gene encodes CDR1 SGHNT and CDR2 YENEEA. This CDR3 contains 14 residues. Written as DNA, the CDR3 is TGTGCCAGCAGCTTAGGACTAGCAGACAATGAGCAGTTCTTC. Protein product: CASSLGLADNEQFF.

The chain is built from TRBV7-2 and TRBJ2-7; D perhaps matches TRBD2 (5 bases). Germline values: CDR1 SGHTA, CDR2 FQGNSA. Trimming pared 0 bases from V and 1 base from J, leaving 10 bases between. The CDR3 is 15 residues long. This chain's CDR3 is CASSLAISASYEQYF. DNA for the CDR3: TGTGCCAGCAGCTTAGCGATTAGCGCTTCCTACGAGCAGTACTTC.